The next 3 T cell receptor beta chains were all read from a single sample in a study of TIL therapy for anti-PD-1-resistant metastatic lung cancer. Documented time point: pre-treatment sample, taken before nivolumab and TIL therapy. The tumor samples were excised metastases, mostly pleural nodules or supraclavicular lymph nodes. The libraries were made with immunoSEQ v3. Sequencing was performed with immunoSEQ multiplex PCR; in TCRdb, only in-frame clones are kept and a portion is missing. The sample yields more than 9,000 clones, over 70% seen once. The material sequenced was tumor tissue, taken at baseline. These receptor sequences come from a person aged 25 to 80 with non-small cell lung cancer.

The CDR3 sequence: CASSQDLTGGNYGYTF. The CDR3 DNA is TGTGCCAGCAGCCAGGATCTGACAGGGGGCAACTATGGCTACACCTTC. V and J are TRBV4-2 and TRBJ1-2, with 10 bases lining up with TRBD1. This CDR3 has 16 amino acids. Germline CDR1 reads LGHNA; CDR2 reads YNFKEQ. Trimming cost V 3 bases and J 2 bases; bases outside gene matches: 6.

The rearrangement joins TRBV15 to TRBJ1-3; 8 bases align to TRBD1. Trimming at V came to 3 bases and at J to 2 bases, leaving 3 bases not matched to a gene. Germline V gene sequence: CDR1 LNHNV, CDR2 YYDKDF (reference sequence). The CDR3 length is 15 residues. The CDR3 DNA reads as TGTGCCACCAGCAGGGTACAGGGGGCTGGAAACACCATATATTTT. It translates to CATSRVQGAGNTIYF.

The chain joins TRBV19 to TRBJ2-2, with unresolved D. Germline assignment: CDR1 LNHDA and CDR2 SQIVND (reference sequence). Trimming took 3 bases from V and 1 from J, leaving 9 bases between them. This CDR3 contains 15 residues. The CDR3, as DNA: TGTGCCAGTAGTATCCAAAGCCGGAACACCGGGGAGCTGTTTTTT. This gives the protein CASSIQSRNTGELFF. Full variable domain (missing parts from reference TRBV19 and TRBJ2-2): DGGITQSPKYLFRKEGQNVTLSCEQNLNHDAMYWYRQDPGQGLRLIYYSQIVNDFQKGDIAEGYSVSREKKESFPLTVTSAQKNPTAFYLCASSIQSRNTGELFFGEGSRLTVL.